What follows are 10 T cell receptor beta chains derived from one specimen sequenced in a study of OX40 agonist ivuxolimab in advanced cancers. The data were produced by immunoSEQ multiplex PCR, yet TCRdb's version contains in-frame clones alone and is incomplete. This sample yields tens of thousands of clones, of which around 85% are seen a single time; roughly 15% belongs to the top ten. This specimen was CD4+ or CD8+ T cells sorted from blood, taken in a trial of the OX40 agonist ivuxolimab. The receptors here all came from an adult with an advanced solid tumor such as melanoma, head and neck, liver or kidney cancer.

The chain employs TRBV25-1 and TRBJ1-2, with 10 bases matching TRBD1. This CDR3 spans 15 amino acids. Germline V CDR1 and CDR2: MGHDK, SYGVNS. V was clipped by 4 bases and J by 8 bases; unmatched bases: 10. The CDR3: CASSVSGTGAVGYTF. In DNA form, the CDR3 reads TGTGCCAGCAGTGTATCCGGGACAGGGGCGGTCGGCTACACCTTC.

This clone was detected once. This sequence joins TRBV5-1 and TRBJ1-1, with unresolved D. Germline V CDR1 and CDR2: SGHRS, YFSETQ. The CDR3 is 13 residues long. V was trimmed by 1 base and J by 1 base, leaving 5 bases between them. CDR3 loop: CASSLWQNTEAFF. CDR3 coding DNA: TGCGCCAGCAGCTTGTGGCAGAACACTGAAGCTTTCTTT.

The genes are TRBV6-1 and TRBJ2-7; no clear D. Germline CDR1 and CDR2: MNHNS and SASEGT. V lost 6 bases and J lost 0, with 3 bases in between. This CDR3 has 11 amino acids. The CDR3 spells CASRISYEQYF. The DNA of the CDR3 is TGTGCCAGCAGAATCTCCTACGAGCAGTACTTC.

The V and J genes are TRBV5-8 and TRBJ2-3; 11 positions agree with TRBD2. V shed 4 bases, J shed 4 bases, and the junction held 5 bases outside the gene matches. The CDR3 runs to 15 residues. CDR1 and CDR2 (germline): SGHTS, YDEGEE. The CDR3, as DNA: TGTGCCAGCAGCCAGACTAGCGGGAAGGCAGATACGCAGTATTTT. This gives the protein CASSQTSGKADTQYF.

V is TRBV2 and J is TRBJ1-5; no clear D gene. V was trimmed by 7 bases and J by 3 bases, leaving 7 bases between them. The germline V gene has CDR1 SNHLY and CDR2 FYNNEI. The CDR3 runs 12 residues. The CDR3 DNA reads TGTGCCAGCACGGCTGCCAATCAGCCCCAGCATTTT. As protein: CASTAANQPQHF.

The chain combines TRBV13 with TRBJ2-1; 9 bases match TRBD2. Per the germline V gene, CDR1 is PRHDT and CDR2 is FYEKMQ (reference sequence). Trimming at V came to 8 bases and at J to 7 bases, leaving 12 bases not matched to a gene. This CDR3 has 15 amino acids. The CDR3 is CASCIAGVGRNEQFF. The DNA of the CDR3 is TGTGCCAGCTGCATAGCGGGAGTCGGAAGAAATGAGCAGTTCTTC.

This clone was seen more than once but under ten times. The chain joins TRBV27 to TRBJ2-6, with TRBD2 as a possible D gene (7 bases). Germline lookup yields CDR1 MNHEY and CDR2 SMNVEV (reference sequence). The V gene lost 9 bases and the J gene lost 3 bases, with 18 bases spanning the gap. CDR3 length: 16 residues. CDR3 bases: TGTGCCAGTGCGCGGGGCGGGGGCGTTGGGGCCAACGTCCTGACTTTC. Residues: CASARGGGVGANVLTF.

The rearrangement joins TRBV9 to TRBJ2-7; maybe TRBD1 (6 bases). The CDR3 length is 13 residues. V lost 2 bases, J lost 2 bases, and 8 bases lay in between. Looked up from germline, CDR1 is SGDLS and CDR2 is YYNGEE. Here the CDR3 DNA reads TGTGCCAGCAGCGTGGGACACCCCTACGAGCAGTACTTC. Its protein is CASSVGHPYEQYF.

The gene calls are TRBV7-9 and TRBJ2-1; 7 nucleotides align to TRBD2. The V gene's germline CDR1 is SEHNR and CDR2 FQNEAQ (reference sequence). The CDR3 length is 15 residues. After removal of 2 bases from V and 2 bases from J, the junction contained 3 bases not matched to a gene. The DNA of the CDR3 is TGTGCCAGCAGCTTATTACTAGCGCCCTACAATGAGCAGTTCTTC. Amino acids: CASSLLLAPYNEQFF.

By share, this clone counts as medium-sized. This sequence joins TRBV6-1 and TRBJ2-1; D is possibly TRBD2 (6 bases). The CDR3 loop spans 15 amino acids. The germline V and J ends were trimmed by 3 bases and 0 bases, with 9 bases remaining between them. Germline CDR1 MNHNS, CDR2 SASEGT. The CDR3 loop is CASSDGGSSYNEQFF. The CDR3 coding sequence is TGTGCCAGCAGTGATGGAGGGAGCTCCTACAATGAGCAGTTCTTC.